This is a list of T cell receptor beta chains from one sample in a study of CD8+ T cells in alopecia areata. The protocol was immunoSEQ multiplex PCR, while the TCRdb copy is restricted to in-frame clones and leaves out a portion. The repertoire holds approximately 150,000 clones, with 58% as singletons. This specimen was CD4+ T cells sorted from blood, taken at week 56, from a patient treated with tofacitinib. All receptors come from a human donor with alopecia areata. CDR3s include the opening cysteine and the closing phenylalanine or tryptophan. The order of the fields is V gene, CDR3 length, J gene, CDR3 protein.

v_gene: TRBV25-1
len: 16
j_gene: TRBJ2-3
CDR3aa: CASSDGAGRSTDTQYF

v_gene: TRBV2
len: 15
j_gene: TRBJ2-5
CDR3aa: CASSAVDRGGETQYF

v_gene: TRBV7-6
len: 15
j_gene: TRBJ2-5
CDR3aa: CASSLASNRQETQYF

v_gene: TRBV7-3
len: 13
j_gene: TRBJ1-2
CDR3aa: CASSTRPGDGYTF

v_gene: TRBV30
len: 12
j_gene: TRBJ1-1
CDR3aa: CAWSVQGPEAFF

v_gene: TRBV25-1
len: 14
j_gene: TRBJ2-7
CDR3aa: CASSDRTWSYEQYF

v_gene: TRBV30
len: 13
j_gene: TRBJ2-3
CDR3aa: CAWSEGSADTQYF

v_gene: TRBV2
len: 14
j_gene: TRBJ1-2
CDR3aa: CASSARQGHYGYTF

v_gene: TRBV15
len: 14
j_gene: TRBJ2-5
CDR3aa: CATSTRGGPETQYF

v_gene: TRBV2
len: 15
j_gene: TRBJ2-3
CDR3aa: CASSDFFGSRSTQYF

v_gene: TRBV29-1
len: 13
j_gene: TRBJ1-5
CDR3aa: CSVEQGAGQPQHF

v_gene: TRBV15
len: 13
j_gene: TRBJ1-4
CDR3aa: CATSVGGREKLFF

v_gene: TRBV29-1
len: 11
j_gene: TRBJ2-1
CDR3aa: CSVVQAREQFF

v_gene: TRBV30
len: 16
j_gene: TRBJ1-4
CDR3aa: CAWSKNRARPAEKLFF

v_gene: TRBV30
len: 12
j_gene: TRBJ1-2
CDR3aa: CAWTLRRGGYTF

v_gene: TRBV27
len: 13
j_gene: TRBJ2-7
CDR3aa: CASSSGDSYEQYF